What follows are 9 T cell receptor beta chains derived from one specimen sequenced in a study of chemoradiotherapy in HPV16-positive cancers. TCRdb's copy holds only in-frame clones and misses some; the assay was immunoSEQ multiplex PCR. This table has 30,000 to 40,000 clones, 80% to 95% appearing once. The sample consisted of blood, taken from a patient who underwent chemoradiotherapy. The receptors stem from a human donor with HPV-associated anogenital cancer.

V gene TRBV9 combines with J gene TRBJ2-2; 7 bases agree with TRBD1. The V segment lost 0 bases and the J segment 3 bases; nucleotides outside the gene matches: 2. Germline V gene sequence: CDR1 SGDLS, CDR2 YYNGEE. The CDR3 extends over 15 amino acids. The chain's CDR3 is CASSVEGADTGELFF. CDR3 coding DNA: TGTGCCAGCAGCGTAGAGGGGGCTGACACCGGGGAGCTGTTTTTT.

The chain recombines TRBV6-1 with TRBJ2-7, with TRBD1 identical over 7 bases. The CDR3 runs 15 residues. The V gene's germline CDR1 is MNHNS and CDR2 SASEGT. V lost 5 bases to trimming and J lost 1 base; unmatched junction nucleotides: 8. CDR3 sequence: CASSNRQGGSYEQYF. CDR3 coding DNA: TGTGCCAGCAGTAATCGACAGGGCGGGTCCTACGAGCAGTACTTC.

The chain uses TRBV5-1 and TRBJ2-4; D is unresolved. Germline CDR1 and CDR2: SGHRS and YFSETQ. This CDR3 spans 19 amino acids. V lost 4 bases to trimming and J lost 2 bases, with 25 bases between them. In DNA form, the CDR3 reads TGCGCCAGCAGCCTACGGGCCCCCACAACGCAACCTACCAAAAACATTCAGTACTTC. The encoded protein is CASSLRAPTTQPTKNIQYF.

V is TRBV7-9 and J is TRBJ2-1, with D perhaps assigned TRBD1 or TRBD2 (5 bases each). This CDR3 is built from 16 residues. Trimming removed 3 bases from V and 4 bases from J, with 16 bases in between. CDR1 SEHNR and CDR2 FQNEAQ come from the germline V gene (reference sequence). This CDR3 reads CASSLGKGPLYNEQFF. The CDR3 DNA follows: TGTGCCAGCAGCTTGGGAAAGGGACCTCTATACAATGAGCAGTTCTTC.

This clone has more than one count but fewer than ten. The V and J genes are TRBV9 and TRBJ1-2; tentative D call: TRBD1 (6 bases). V lost 3 bases and J 4 bases, leaving 10 bases between the germline ends. The germline V gene encodes CDR1 SGDLS and CDR2 YYNGEE. The CDR3 is 13 residues long. In nucleotides, the CDR3 is TGTGCCAGCAGCGGAGGACAGAGCTATGGCTACACCTTC. Amino acid sequence: CASSGGQSYGYTF.

This rearrangement joins TRBV4-1 to TRBJ1-2; perhaps TRBD1 as D (5 bases). The CDR3 runs to 16 residues. Trimming took 1 base from V and 3 from J, leaving 15 bases between them. CDR1 is MGHRA and CDR2 is YSYEKL in the germline V gene. The CDR3 DNA reads as TGCGCCAGCAGCCAAGTAACCTTACAGGACTACTATGGCTACACCTTC. This encodes CASSQVTLQDYYGYTF.

The chain couples TRBV5-6 to TRBJ1-2; tentative D call: TRBD1 (5 bases). Germline V gene lookup returns CDR1 SGHDT and CDR2 YYEEEE. Trimming cost V 5 bases and J 4 bases, with 15 bases left between them. This CDR3 spans 14 amino acids. The DNA for the CDR3 is TGTGCCAGCAGATCAGTCCCGGGGGGCTATGGCTACACCTTC. Translating it yields CASRSVPGGYGYTF.

The chain employs TRBV6-1 and TRBJ1-1; a possible D gene is TRBD1 (5 bases). The CDR3 loop spans 15 amino acids. The germline V gene encodes CDR1 MNHNS and CDR2 SASEGT. Trimming took off 3 bases at V and 3 bases at J, with 14 bases between the two ends. The CDR3 DNA reads as TGTGCCAGCAGTGACCCCAACAGGAAAGACACTGAAGCTTTCTTT. Its translation is CASSDPNRKDTEAFF.

The V call is TRBV28, the J call TRBJ1-5; 10 positions agree with TRBD1. V lost 2 bases to trimming and J lost 2 bases; unmatched junction nucleotides: 3. Germline V lookup: CDR1 MDHEN, CDR2 SYDVKM. The CDR3 spans 16 residues. This chain's CDR3 is CASSLRQGAGNQPQHF. CDR3 DNA sequence: TGTGCCAGCAGTTTACGACAGGGGGCAGGCAATCAGCCCCAGCATTTT.